The 5 T cell receptor beta chains below were found in one sample sequenced in a study of shared clonotypes between healthy human individuals. Assay: immunoSEQ multiplex PCR; the TCRdb copy retains only in-frame clones and omits some. Seen here are about 1 million clones, approximately 76% observed once, and the top ten hold 1.2% to 1.5%. What was sequenced was memory CD4+ T cells sorted from blood. The subset here: CD45RA-negative fraction. Source of these receptors: a man in his late teens or twenties in good health.

V and J are TRBV4-1 and TRBJ2-7, with D possibly TRBD1 on 6 matching bases. Germline-derived CDR1 and CDR2 are MGHRA and YSYEKL. The CDR3 is 13 residues long. The V and J ends lost 4 bases and 3 bases respectively, with 10 bases between them. The CDR3 bases are TGCGCCAGCAGCCCGACAGGACTCTACGAGCAGTACTTC. Encoded protein: CASSPTGLYEQYF.

This clone was detected a few times. The chain links TRBV2 to TRBJ1-6, with D unresolved. Trimming shortened V by 7 bases and J by 10 bases, and 14 bases separated the two germline ends. The CDR3 totals 13 residues. The V gene's germline CDR1 is SNHLY and CDR2 FYNNEI. CDR3 in DNA: TGTGCCAGCATCCTAGCGGGTAGCTCACCCCTCCACTTT. Its protein product is CASILAGSSPLHF.

The chain joins TRBV21-1 to TRBJ2-1; TRBD2 is taken as the D call from the table, unchecked against the DNA. TRBV21-1 counts as a pseudogene. The CDR3 covers 17 residues. The DNA for the CDR3 is TGTGCCAGCAGCAAAGGCCCCCTAGCGGACCTCTACAATGAGCAGTTCTTC. As protein: CASSKGPLADLYNEQFF.

The V and J genes are TRBV30 and TRBJ1-5; tentative D call: TRBD1 (5 bases). The germline V and J ends were trimmed by 4 bases and 0 bases, with 10 bases remaining between them. Germline values: CDR1 GTSNPN, CDR2 SVGIG (reference sequence). This CDR3 is 14 amino acids long. CDR3 region: CAWKGAVSNQPQHF. The CDR3 DNA sequence: TGTGCCTGGAAAGGGGCAGTTAGCAATCAGCCCCAGCATTTT.

This chain links TRBV28 with TRBJ1-5; tentatively, D is TRBD1 (6 bases). Germline V lookup: CDR1 MDHEN, CDR2 SYDVKM. CDR3 size: 13 residues. Trimming removed 10 bases at V and 3 bases at J, with 13 bases between. The CDR3 protein is CAIGDRLNQPQHF. The DNA for the CDR3 is TGTGCCATCGGCGACAGGCTCAATCAGCCCCAGCATTTT.